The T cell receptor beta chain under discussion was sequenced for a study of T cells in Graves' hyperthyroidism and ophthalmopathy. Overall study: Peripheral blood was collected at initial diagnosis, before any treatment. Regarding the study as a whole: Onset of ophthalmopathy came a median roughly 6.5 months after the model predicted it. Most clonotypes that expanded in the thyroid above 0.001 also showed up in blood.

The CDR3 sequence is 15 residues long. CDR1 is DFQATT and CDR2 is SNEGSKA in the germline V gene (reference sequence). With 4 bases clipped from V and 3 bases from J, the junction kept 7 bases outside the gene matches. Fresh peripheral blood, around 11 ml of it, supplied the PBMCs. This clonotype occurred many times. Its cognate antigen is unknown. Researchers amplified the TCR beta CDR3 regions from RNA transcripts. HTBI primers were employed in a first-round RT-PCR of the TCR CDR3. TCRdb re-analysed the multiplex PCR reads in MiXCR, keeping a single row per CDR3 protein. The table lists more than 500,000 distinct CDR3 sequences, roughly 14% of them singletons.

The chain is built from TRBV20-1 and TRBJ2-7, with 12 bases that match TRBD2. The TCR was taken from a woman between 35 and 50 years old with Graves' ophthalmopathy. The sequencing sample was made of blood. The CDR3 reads CSAITGTSGFYEQYF. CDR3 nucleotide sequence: TGCAGTGCTATCACCGGGACTAGCGGGTTCTACGAGCAGTACTTC.